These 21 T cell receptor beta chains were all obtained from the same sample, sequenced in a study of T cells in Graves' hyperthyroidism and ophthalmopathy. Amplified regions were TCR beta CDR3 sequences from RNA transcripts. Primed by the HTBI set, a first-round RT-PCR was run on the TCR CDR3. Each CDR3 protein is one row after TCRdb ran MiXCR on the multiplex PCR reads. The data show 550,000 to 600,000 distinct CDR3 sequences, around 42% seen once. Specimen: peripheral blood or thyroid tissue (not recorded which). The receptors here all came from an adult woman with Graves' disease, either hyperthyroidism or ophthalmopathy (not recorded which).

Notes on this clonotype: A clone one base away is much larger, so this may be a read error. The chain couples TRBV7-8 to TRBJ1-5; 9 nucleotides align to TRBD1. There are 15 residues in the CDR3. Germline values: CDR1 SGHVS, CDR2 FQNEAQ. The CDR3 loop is CDSSTGGLSNQPQHF. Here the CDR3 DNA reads TGTGACAGCAGCACAGGGGGCCTTAGCAATCAGCCCCAGCATTTT.

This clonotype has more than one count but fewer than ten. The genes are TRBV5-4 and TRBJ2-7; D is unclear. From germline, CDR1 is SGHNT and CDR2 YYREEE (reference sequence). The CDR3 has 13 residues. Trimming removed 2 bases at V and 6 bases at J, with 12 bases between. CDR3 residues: CASSFYRFSEQYF. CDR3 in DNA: TGTGCCAGCAGCTTTTACCGTTTCTCCGAGCAGTACTTC.

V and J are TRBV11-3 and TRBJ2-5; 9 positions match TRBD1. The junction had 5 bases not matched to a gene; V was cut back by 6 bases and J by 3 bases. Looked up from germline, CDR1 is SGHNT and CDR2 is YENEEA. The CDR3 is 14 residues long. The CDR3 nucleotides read TGTGCCAGCAGTAAGGACAGGGGAAAAGAGACCCAGTACTTC. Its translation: CASSKDRGKETQYF.

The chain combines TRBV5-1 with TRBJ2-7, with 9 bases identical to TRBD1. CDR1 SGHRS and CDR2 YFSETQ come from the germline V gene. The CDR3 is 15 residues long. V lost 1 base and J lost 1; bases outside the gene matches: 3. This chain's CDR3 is CASSLLGQGSYEQYF. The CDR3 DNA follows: TGCGCCAGCAGCTTGTTGGGACAGGGATCCTACGAGCAGTACTTC.

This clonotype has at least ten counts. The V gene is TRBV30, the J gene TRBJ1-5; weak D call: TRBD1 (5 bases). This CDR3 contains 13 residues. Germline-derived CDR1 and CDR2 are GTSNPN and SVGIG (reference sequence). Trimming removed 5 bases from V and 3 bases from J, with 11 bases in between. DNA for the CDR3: TGTGCCTGGGGGAGGGGATCCAATCAGCCCCAGCATTTT. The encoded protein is CAWGRGSNQPQHF.

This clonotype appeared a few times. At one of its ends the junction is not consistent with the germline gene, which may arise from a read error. The CDR3 sequence is CASSGSNTEELFF. CDR3 sequence (DNA): TGTGCCAGCAGCGGCTCCAACACTGAAGAACTGTTTTTT. The chain combines TRBV9 with TRBJ1-4; D gene unclear. Germline loops: CDR1 SGDLS, CDR2 YYNGEE. This CDR3 spans 13 amino acids.

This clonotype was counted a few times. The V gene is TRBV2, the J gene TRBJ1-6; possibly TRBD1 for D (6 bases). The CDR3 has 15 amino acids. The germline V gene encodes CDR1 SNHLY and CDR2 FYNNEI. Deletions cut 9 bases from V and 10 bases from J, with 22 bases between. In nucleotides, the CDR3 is TGTGCCAGGACTGATGTTTCGGGGGCCCTCTCACCCCTCCACTTT. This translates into CARTDVSGALSPLHF.

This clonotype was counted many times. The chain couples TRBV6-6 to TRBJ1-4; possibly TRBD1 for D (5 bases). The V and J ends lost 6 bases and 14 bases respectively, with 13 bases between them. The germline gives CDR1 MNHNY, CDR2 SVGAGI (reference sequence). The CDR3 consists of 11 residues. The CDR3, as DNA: TGTGCCAGCAGCTGGAGGGACGCTCTGTTTTTT. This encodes CASSWRDALFF.

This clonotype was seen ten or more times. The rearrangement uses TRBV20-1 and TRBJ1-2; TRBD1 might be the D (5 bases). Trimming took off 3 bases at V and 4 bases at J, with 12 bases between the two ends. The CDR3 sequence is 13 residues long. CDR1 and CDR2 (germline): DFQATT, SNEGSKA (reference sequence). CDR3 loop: CSASGGWGYGYTF. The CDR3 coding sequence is TGCAGTGCTAGTGGGGGTTGGGGCTATGGCTACACCTTC.

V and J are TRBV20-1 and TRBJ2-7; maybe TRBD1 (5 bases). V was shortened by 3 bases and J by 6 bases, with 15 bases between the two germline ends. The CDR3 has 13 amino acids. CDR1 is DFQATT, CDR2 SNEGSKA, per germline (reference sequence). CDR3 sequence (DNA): TGCAGTGCTAGCATTCCAGGTCAGGGCGAGCAGTACTTC. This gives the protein CSASIPGQGEQYF.

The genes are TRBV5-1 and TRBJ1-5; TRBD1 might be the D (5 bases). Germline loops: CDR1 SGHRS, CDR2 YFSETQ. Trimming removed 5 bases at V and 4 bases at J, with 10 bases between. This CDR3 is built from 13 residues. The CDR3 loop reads CASRIDRNQPQHF. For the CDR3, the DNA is TGCGCCAGCAGAATTGACAGAAATCAGCCCCAGCATTTT. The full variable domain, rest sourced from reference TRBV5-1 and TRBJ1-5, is KAGVTQTPRYLIKTRGQQVTLSCSPISGHRSVSWYQQTPGQGLQFLFEYFSETQRNKGNFPGRFSGRQFSNSRSEMNVSTLELGDSALYLCASRIDRNQPQHFGDGTRLSIL.

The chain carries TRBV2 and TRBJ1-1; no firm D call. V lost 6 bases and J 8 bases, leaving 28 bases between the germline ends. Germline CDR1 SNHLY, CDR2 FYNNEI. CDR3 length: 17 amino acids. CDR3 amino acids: CASRPSFPRGRGSEAFF. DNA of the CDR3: TGTGCCAGCAGACCAAGTTTCCCCAGAGGGCGCGGGTCCGAAGCTTTCTTT.

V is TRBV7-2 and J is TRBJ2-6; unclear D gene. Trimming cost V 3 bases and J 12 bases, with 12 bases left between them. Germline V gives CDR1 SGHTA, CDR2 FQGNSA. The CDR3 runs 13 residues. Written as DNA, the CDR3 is TGTGCCAGCAGCTTGGCCGTTTCCAGCGTCCTGACTTTC. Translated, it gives CASSLAVSSVLTF.

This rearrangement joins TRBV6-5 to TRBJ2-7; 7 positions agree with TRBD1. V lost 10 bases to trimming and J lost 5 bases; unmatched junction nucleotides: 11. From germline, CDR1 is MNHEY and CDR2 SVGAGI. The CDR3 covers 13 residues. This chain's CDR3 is CATRRQGSDEQYF. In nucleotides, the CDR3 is TGTGCCACCAGACGACAGGGAAGCGACGAGCAGTACTTC.

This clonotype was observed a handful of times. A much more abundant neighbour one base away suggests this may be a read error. The CDR3, as DNA: TGCAGCGTTAACACTGAAGCTTTCTTT. Encoded protein: CSVNTEAFF. The genes are TRBV29-1 and TRBJ1-1, with D unclear. Germline CDR1 is SQVTM and CDR2 is ANQGSEA. This CDR3 has 9 residues. V dropped 5 bases and J dropped 2 bases, with 0 bases sitting between them.

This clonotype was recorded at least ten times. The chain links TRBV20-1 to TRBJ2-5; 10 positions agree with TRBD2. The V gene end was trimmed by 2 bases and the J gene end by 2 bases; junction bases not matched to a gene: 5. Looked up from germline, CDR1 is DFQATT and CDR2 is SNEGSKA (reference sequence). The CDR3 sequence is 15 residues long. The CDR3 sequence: CSARLGTSDQETQYF. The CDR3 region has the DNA TGCAGTGCTAGACTTGGGACTAGCGATCAAGAGACCCAGTACTTC.

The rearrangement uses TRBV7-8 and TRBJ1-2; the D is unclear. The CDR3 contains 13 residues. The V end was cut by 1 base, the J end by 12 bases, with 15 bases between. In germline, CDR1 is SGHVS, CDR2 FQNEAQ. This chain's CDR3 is CASSLGRLSGNTF. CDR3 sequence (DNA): TGTGCCAGCAGCTTAGGACGGCTCTCTGGAAACACCTTC.

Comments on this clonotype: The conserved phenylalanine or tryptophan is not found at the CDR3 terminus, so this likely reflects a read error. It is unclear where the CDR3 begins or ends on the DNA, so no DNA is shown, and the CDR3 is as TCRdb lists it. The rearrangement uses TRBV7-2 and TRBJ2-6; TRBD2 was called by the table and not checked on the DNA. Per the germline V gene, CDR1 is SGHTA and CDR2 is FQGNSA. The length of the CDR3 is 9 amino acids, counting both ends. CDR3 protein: CASGQRETR.

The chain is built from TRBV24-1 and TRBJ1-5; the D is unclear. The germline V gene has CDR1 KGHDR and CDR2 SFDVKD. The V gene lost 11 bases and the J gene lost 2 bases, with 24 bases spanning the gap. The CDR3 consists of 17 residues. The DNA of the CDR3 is TGTGCCAGCAGCGATCCGGAGGGCGCCATGGGCAATCAGCCCCAGCATTTT. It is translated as CASSDPEGAMGNQPQHF.

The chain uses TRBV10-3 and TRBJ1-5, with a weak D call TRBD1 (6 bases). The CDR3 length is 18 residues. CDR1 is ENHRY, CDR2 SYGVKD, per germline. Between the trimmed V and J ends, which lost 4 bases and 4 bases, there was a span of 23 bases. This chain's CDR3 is CAISAWDNPSDGNQPQHF. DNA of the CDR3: TGTGCCATCAGTGCGTGGGACAACCCGTCGGATGGAAATCAGCCCCAGCATTTT.

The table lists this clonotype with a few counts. CDR3 sequence (DNA): TGCGCCAGCACCCCGGGACTAGCGGGGGTCGGGGAGCTGTTTTTT. It codes for CASTPGLAGVGELFF. This chain links TRBV5-1 with TRBJ2-2, with 14 bases fitting TRBD2. The trim removed 6 bases at V and 7 bases at J, leaving 5 bases unmatched. CDR1 SGHRS and CDR2 YFSETQ come from the germline V gene. There are 15 residues in the CDR3.